The clone carrying this TCR beta chain was counted a few times. The antigen is not known. This sample is part of a study of T cells after yellow fever vaccination. Production of TCR cDNA was by 5'RACE template switching, which also added a universal primer site and UMIs. Using its own MiXCR run on the 5' RACE reads, TCRdb lists one record per CDR3 protein. The data show a few hundred thousand distinct CDR3 sequences, roughly 8.7% seen once. Regarding the study as a whole: Relatively few clonotypes were ones that appeared in both CD4 and CD8 compartments. From the bulk population, abundant clonotypes could contaminate and appear within FACS-sorted repertoires.

The material sequenced was PBMCs, taken on the day of the first yellow fever vaccination. This receptor was taken from a young man who received the YFV17D yellow fever vaccine.

The CDR3 bases are TGTGCCAGCAGCCTGGGCAGTGGCAGGGGGTCCTATAATTCACCCCTCCACTTT. Its protein is CASSLGSGRGSYNSPLHF. This rearrangement joins TRBV11-2 to TRBJ1-6; 7 positions agree with TRBD1. The CDR3 is 18 amino acids. The V segment lost 5 bases and the J segment 1 base; nucleotides outside the gene matches: 11. Germline CDR1 and CDR2: SGHAT and FQNNGV.